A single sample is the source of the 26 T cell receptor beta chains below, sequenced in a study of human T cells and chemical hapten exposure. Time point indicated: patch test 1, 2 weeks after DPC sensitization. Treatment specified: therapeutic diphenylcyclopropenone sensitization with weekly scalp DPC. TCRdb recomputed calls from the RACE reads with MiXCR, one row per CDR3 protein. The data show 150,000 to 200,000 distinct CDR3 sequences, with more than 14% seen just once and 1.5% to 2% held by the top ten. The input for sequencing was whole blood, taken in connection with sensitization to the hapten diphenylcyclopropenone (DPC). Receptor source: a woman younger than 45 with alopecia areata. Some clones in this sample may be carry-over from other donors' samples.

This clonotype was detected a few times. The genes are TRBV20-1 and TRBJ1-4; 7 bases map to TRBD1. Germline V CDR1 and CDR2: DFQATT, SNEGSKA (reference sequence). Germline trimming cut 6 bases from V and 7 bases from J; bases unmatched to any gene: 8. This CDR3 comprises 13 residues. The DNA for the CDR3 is TGCAGTGCCATAGGGGGCCGGAGTGAAAAACTGTTTTTT. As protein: CSAIGGRSEKLFF.

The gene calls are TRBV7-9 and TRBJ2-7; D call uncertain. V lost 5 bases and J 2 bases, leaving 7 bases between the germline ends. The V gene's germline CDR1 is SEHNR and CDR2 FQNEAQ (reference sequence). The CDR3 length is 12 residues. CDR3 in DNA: TGTGCCAGCAGCAAAGTAGCCTACGAGCAGTACTTC. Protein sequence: CASSKVAYEQYF. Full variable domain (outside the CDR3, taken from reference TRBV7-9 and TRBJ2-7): DTGVSQNPRHKITKRGQNVTFRCDPISEHNRLYWYRQTLGQGPEFLTYFQNEAQLEKSRLLSDRFSAERPKGSFSTLEIQRTEQGDSAMYLCASSKVAYEQYFGPGTRLTVT.

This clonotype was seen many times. CDR3 amino acids: CASSPGLGSYNEQFF. DNA of the CDR3: TGTGCCAGCAGTCCGGGACTAGGGTCCTACAATGAGCAGTTCTTC. This sequence joins TRBV6-5 and TRBJ2-1, with TRBD2 matching 8 bases. The trim removed 5 bases at V and 1 base at J, leaving 4 bases unmatched. This CDR3 is built from 15 residues. Germline assignment: CDR1 MNHEY and CDR2 SVGAGI.

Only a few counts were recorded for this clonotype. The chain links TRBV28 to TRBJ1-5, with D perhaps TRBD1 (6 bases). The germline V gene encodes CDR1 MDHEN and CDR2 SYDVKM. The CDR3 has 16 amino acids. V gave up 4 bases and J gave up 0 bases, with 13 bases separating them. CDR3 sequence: CASSSQGRGSNQPQHF. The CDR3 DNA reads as TGTGCCAGCAGTTCACAGGGCAGGGGTAGCAATCAGCCCCAGCATTTT.

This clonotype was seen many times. The CDR3 here is CASSPLGGRGTEAFF. In DNA form, the CDR3 reads TGCGCCAGCAGCCCCTTGGGGGGGCGAGGGACTGAAGCTTTCTTT. This sequence joins TRBV5-1 and TRBJ1-1; a weak D match, TRBD1 (6 bases). The ends were cut back, 4 bases at V and 5 bases at J, with 18 bases in the middle. This CDR3 spans 15 amino acids. CDR1 is SGHRS and CDR2 is YFSETQ in the germline V gene.

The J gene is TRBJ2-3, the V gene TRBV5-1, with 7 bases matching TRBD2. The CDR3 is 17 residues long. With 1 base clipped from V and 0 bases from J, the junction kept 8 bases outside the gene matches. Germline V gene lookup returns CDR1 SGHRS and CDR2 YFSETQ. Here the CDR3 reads CASSLSSLSGSTDTQYF. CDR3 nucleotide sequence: TGCGCCAGCAGCTTGTCATCCCTTAGCGGGAGCACAGATACGCAGTATTTT.

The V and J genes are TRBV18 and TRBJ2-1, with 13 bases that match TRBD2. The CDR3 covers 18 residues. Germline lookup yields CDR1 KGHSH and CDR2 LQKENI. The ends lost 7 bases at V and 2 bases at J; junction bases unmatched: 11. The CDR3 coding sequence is TGTGCCAGCTTTGGGACTAGCGGGATCCCCCGCACCTACAATGAGCAGTTCTTC. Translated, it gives CASFGTSGIPRTYNEQFF.

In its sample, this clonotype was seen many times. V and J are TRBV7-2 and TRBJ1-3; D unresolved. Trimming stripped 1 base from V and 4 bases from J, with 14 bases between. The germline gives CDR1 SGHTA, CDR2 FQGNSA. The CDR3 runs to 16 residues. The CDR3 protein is CASSLGGIRAGNTIYF. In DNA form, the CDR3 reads TGTGCCAGCAGCTTAGGGGGAATAAGGGCGGGAAACACCATATATTTT.

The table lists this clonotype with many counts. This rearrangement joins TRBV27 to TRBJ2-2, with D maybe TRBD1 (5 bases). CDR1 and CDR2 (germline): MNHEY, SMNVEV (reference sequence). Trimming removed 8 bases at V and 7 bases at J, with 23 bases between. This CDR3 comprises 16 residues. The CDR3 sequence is CASSRPVQGGGGELFF. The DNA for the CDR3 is TGTGCCAGCTCCCGACCCGTCCAGGGCGGCGGCGGGGAGCTGTTTTTT.

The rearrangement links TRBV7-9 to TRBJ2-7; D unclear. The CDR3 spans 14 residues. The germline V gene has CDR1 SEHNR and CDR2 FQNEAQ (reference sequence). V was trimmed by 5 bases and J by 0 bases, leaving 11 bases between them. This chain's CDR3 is CASSHPGNSYEQYF. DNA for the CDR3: TGTGCCAGCAGCCATCCAGGTAACTCCTACGAGCAGTACTTC. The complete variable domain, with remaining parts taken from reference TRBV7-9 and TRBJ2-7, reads DTGVSQNPRHKITKRGQNVTFRCDPISEHNRLYWYRQTLGQGPEFLTYFQNEAQLEKSRLLSDRFSAERPKGSFSTLEIQRTEQGDSAMYLCASSHPGNSYEQYFGPGTRLTVT.

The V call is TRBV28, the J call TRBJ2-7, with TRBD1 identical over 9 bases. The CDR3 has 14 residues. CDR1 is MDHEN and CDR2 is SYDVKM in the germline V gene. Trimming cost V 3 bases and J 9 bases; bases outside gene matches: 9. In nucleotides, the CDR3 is TGTGCCAGCAGTTTTTCGGGCGACAGGGGGGTGCAGTACTTC. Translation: CASSFSGDRGVQYF.

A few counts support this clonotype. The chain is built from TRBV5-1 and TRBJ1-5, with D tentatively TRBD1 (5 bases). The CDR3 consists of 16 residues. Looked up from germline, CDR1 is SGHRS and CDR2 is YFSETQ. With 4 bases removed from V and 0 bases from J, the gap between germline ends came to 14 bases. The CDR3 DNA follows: TGCGCCAGCAGCGGGGGAAGGGGCCATAGCAATCAGCCCCAGCATTTT. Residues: CASSGGRGHSNQPQHF.

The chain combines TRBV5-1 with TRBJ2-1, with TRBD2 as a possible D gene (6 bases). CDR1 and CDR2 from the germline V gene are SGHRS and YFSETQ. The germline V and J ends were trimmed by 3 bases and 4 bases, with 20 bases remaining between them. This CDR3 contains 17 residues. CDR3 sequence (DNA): TGCGCCAGCAGCTCCTCAATAGCGGCAGACAATTACAATGAGCAGTTCTTC. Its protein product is CASSSSIAADNYNEQFF.

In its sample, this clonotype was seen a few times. The CDR3 region is CASRGQSPYNEQFF. In nucleotides, the CDR3 is TGTGCCAGCAGGGGACAGTCACCCTACAATGAGCAGTTCTTC. The chain joins TRBV2 to TRBJ2-1; 7 positions match TRBD1. There are 14 residues in the CDR3. Looked up from germline, CDR1 is SNHLY and CDR2 is FYNNEI. V lost 6 bases, J lost 2 bases, and 4 bases stayed unmatched.

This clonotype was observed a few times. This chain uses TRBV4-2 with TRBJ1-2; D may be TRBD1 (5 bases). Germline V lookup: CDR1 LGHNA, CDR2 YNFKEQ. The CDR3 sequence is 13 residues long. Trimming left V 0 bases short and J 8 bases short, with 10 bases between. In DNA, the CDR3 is TGTGCCAGCAGCCAAGACAGGGCGGGAGGCTACACCTTC. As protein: CASSQDRAGGYTF.

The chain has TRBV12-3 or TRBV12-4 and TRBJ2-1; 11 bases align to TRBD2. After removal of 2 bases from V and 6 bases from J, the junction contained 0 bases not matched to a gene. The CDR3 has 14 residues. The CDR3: CASSLTSGGNEQFF. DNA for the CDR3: TGTGCCAGCAGTTTAACTAGCGGGGGCAATGAGCAGTTCTTC.

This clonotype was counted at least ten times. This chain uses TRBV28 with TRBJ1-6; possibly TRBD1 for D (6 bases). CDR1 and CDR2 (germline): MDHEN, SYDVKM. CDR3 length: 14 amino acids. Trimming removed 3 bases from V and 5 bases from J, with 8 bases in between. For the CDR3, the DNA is TGTGCCAGCAGTTTCAGGGGCAATAATTCACCCCTCCACTTT. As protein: CASSFRGNNSPLHF.

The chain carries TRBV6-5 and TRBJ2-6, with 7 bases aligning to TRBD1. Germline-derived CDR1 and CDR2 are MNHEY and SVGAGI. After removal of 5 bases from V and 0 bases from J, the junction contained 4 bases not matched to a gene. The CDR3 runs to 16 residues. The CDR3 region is CASSRTGASGANVLTF. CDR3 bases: TGTGCCAGCAGTCGAACAGGGGCCTCTGGGGCCAACGTCCTGACTTTC.

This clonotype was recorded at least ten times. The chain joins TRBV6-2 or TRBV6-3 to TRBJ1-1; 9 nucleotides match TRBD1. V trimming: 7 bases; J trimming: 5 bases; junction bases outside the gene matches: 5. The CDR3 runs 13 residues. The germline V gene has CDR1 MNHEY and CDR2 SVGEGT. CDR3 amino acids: CASNLQGATEAFF. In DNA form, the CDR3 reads TGTGCCAGCAACCTACAGGGGGCTACTGAAGCTTTCTTT.

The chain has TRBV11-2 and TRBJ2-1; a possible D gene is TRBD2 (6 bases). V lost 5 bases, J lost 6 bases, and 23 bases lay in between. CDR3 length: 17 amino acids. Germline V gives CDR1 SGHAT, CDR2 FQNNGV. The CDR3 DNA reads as TGTGCCAGCAGCCCAGGGACTTCCGAAGTTTATGGCAATGAGCAGTTCTTC. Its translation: CASSPGTSEVYGNEQFF.

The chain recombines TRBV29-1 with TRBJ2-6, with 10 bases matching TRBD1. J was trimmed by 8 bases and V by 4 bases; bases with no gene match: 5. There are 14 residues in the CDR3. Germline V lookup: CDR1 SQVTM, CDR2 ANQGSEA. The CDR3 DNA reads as TGCAGCGTTGTTGGGGACAGGGGAACCAACGTCCTGACTTTC. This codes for CSVVGDRGTNVLTF.

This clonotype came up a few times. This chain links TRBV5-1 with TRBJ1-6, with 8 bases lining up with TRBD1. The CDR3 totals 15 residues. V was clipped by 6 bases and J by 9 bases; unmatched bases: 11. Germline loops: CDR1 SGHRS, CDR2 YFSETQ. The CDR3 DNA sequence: TGCGCCAGCAAACCAACAGGGGGATCAGCTTCACCCCTCCACTTT. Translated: CASKPTGGSASPLHF. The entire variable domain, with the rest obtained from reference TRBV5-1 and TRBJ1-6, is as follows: KAGVTQTPRYLIKTRGQQVTLSCSPISGHRSVSWYQQTPGQGLQFLFEYFSETQRNKGNFPGRFSGRQFSNSRSEMNVSTLELGDSALYLCASKPTGGSASPLHFGNGTRLTVT.

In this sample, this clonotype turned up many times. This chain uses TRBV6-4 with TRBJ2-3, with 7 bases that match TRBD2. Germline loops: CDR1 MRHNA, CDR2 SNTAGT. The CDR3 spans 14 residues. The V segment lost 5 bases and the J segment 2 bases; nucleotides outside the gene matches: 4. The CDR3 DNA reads TGTGCCAGCAGTCGAGCGGGATTCACAGATACGCAGTATTTT. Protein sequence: CASSRAGFTDTQYF.

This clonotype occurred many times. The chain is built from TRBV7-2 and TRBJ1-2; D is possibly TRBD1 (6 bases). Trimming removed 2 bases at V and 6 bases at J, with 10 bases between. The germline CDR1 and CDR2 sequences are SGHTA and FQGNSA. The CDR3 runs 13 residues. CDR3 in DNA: TGTGCCAGCAGCTTAAACAGGGCTGATGGCTACACCTTC. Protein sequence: CASSLNRADGYTF.

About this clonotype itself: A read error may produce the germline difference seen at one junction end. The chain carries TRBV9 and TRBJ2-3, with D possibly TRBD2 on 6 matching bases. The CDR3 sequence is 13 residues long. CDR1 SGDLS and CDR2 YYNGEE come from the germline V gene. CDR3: CASNVGGNSRQYF. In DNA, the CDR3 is TGTGCCAGCAACGTAGGAGGGAACTCACGGCAGTATTTT.

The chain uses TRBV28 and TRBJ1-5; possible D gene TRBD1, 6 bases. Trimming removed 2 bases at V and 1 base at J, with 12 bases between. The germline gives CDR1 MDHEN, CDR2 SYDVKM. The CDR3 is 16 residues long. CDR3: CASSLGGWDSNQPQHF. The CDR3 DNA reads TGTGCCAGCAGTTTAGGGGGCTGGGACAGCAATCAGCCCCAGCATTTT.